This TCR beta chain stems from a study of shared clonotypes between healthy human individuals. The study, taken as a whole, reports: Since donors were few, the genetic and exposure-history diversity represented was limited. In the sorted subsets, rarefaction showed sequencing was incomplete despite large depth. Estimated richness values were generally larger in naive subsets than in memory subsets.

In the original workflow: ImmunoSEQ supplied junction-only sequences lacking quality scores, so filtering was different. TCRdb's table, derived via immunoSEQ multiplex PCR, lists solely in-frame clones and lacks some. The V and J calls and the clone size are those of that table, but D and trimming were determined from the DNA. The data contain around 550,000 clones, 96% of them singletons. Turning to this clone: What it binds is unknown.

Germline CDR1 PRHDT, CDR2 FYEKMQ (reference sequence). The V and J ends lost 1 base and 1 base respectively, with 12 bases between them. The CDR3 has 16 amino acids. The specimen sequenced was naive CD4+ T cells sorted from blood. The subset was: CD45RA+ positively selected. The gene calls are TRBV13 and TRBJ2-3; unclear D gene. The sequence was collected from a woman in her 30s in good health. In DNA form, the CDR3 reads TGTGCCAGCAGCTTAGCGGCTACCACGGGCACAGATACGCAGTATTTT. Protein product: CASSLAATTGTDTQYF.